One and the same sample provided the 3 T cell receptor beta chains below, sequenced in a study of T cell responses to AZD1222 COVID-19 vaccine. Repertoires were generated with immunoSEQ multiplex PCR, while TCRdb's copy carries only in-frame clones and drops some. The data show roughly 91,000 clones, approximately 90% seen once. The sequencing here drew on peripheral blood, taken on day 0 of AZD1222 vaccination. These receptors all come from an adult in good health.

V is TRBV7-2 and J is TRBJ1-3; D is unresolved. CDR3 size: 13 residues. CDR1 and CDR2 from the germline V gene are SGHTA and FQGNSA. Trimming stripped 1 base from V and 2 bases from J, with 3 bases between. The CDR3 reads CASSLGPGNTIYF. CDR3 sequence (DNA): TGTGCCAGCAGCTTAGGGCCTGGAAACACCATATATTTT.

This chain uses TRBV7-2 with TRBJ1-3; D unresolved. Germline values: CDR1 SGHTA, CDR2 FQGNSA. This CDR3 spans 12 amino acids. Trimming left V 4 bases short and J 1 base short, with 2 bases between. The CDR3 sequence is CASSWSGNTIYF. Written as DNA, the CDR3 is TGTGCCAGCAGCTGGTCTGGAAACACCATATATTTT.

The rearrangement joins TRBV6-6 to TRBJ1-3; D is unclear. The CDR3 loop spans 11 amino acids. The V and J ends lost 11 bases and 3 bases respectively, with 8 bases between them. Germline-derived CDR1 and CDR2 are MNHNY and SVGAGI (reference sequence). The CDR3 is CAGSLGNTIYF. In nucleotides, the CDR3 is TGTGCCGGGAGCCTTGGAAACACCATATATTTT.